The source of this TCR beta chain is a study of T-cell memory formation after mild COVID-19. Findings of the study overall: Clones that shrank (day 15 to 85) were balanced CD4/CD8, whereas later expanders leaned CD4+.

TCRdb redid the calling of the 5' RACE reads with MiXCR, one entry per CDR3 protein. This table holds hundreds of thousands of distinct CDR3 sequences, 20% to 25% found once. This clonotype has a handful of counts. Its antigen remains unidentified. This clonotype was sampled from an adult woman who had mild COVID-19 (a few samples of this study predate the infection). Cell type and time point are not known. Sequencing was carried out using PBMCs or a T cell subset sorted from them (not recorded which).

The CDR3 DNA sequence: TGCGCCAGCACCCCCAGCGGGAGGTCCTACAATGAGCAGTTCTTC. It specifies CASTPSGRSYNEQFF. The chain has TRBV10-2 and TRBJ2-1, with 9 bases lining up with TRBD2. CDR1 and CDR2 (germline): WSHSY, SAAADI. Unmatched junction bases numbered 5, after V lost 7 bases and J lost 1 base. The CDR3 runs to 15 residues.